Below are 15 T cell receptor beta chains sequenced from a single sample in a study of patients and donors after allogeneic stem cell transplantation. TCRdb re-called the RT-PCR reads with MiXCR, one entry per CDR3 protein. The sample shows about 200,000 distinct CDR3 sequences, 35% to 45% of them seen only once. The specimen was blood, either unsorted or a sorted T cell fraction (not recorded which). These receptors were collected from a human donor who was either an allogeneic HSCT recipient or a stem cell or donor lymphocyte infusion donor (not recorded which). It is not recorded whose cells these are; they may come from a transplant donor.

The chain links TRBV4-1 to TRBJ2-2, with D maybe TRBD2 (6 bases). CDR3 length: 15 residues. Trimming shortened V by 1 base and J by 7 bases, and 13 bases separated the two germline ends. The V gene's germline CDR1 is MGHRA and CDR2 YSYEKL. The CDR3 loop reads CASSQAWRDGGELFF. The CDR3 DNA sequence: TGCGCCAGCAGCCAAGCCTGGAGGGACGGCGGGGAGCTGTTTTTT.

This clonotype turned up a few times. V and J are TRBV6-6 and TRBJ1-6, with 10 bases that match TRBD1. In germline, CDR1 is MNHNY, CDR2 SVGAGI (reference sequence). This CDR3 region has 16 residues. V lost 4 bases to trimming and J lost 7 bases; unmatched junction nucleotides: 7. Here the CDR3 reads CASSSDRGQRNSPLHF. In DNA form, the CDR3 reads TGTGCCAGCAGTTCAGACAGGGGGCAGCGGAATTCACCCCTCCACTTT.

V usage is TRBV30 and J usage is TRBJ2-7; 7 nucleotides align to TRBD2. The CDR3 extends over 13 amino acids. Trimming took 4 bases from V and 2 from J; bases not matched to a gene: 5. Germline-derived CDR1 and CDR2 are GTSNPN and SVGIG (reference sequence). The CDR3 sequence is CAWKWGGTYEQYF. In DNA, the CDR3 is TGTGCCTGGAAGTGGGGGGGTACCTACGAGCAGTACTTC.

In this sample, this clonotype turned up a few times. The genes are TRBV29-1 and TRBJ1-1; D perhaps matches TRBD1 (6 bases). The germline V gene has CDR1 SQVTM and CDR2 ANQGSEA. This CDR3 has 14 residues. With 3 bases removed from V and 5 bases from J, the gap between germline ends came to 16 bases. The CDR3 reads CSVDPAQGWTEAFF. The CDR3 DNA follows: TGCAGCGTTGATCCGGCCCAGGGGTGGACTGAAGCTTTCTTT.

The chain uses TRBV12-3 or TRBV12-4 and TRBJ1-6; TRBD1 agrees at 9 bases. The CDR3 loop spans 16 amino acids. Losses at the gene ends were 3 bases for V and 5 bases for J; bases not matched to a gene: 5. The CDR3 spells CASSFFWTGDNSPLHF. CDR3 nucleotide sequence: TGTGCCAGCAGTTTCTTCTGGACAGGGGATAATTCACCCCTCCACTTT.

V usage is TRBV9 and J usage is TRBJ1-1; D remains ambiguous. Per the germline V gene, CDR1 is SGDLS and CDR2 is YYNGEE. Trimming stripped 0 bases from V and 3 bases from J, with 6 bases between. CDR3 length: 13 amino acids. CDR3 DNA sequence: TGTGCCAGCAGCGTAGTGGCGGACACTGAAGCTTTCTTT. It translates to CASSVVADTEAFF.

The chain employs TRBV20-1 and TRBJ1-6; D unresolved. Trimming took off 0 bases at V and 7 bases at J, with 16 bases between the two ends. Germline-derived CDR1 and CDR2 are DFQATT and SNEGSKA (reference sequence). The CDR3 extends over 16 amino acids. Written as DNA, the CDR3 is TGCAGTGCTAGAGATTTGGAGGAACTAAAGAATTCACCCCTCCACTTT. Amino acids: CSARDLEELKNSPLHF.

The chain couples TRBV20-1 to TRBJ2-3; D might be TRBD1 (6 bases). V lost 1 base and J 0 bases, leaving 14 bases between the germline ends. CDR3 size: 16 residues. CDR1 is DFQATT and CDR2 is SNEGSKA in the germline V gene (reference sequence). The CDR3 reads CSARGRPDRSTDTQYF. The CDR3 DNA reads TGCAGTGCTAGAGGACGACCAGACAGGAGCACAGATACGCAGTATTTT.

This clonotype appeared a few times. This chain connects TRBV12-3 or TRBV12-4 to TRBJ2-1; D possibly uses TRBD1 or TRBD2 (5 bases each). The CDR3 is 15 amino acids. V was clipped by 6 bases and J by 0 bases, with 12 bases between them. Here the CDR3 DNA reads TGTGCCAGCAGGGACGGGACCAGCTCCTACAATGAGCAGTTCTTC. Translated: CASRDGTSSYNEQFF.

This chain links TRBV12-3 or TRBV12-4 with TRBJ1-4; TRBD1 is a possible D gene (5 bases). This CDR3 contains 15 residues. V was clipped by 6 bases and J by 5 bases, with 16 bases between them. The CDR3 here is CASRLGWGENEKLFF. The CDR3 bases are TGTGCCAGCAGGCTTGGATGGGGGGAAAATGAAAAACTGTTTTTT.

The table lists this clonotype with a few counts. This chain connects TRBV4-1 to TRBJ1-5; D gene unclear. The CDR3 loop spans 13 amino acids. Germline CDR1 MGHRA, CDR2 YSYEKL. V dropped 3 bases and J dropped 3 bases, with 6 bases sitting between them. CDR3 DNA: TGCGCCAGCAGCCAGGATTTCAATCAGCCCCAGCATTTT. This sequence encodes CASSQDFNQPQHF.

This clonotype was seen ten or more times. The chain has TRBV20-1 and TRBJ1-4, with D unresolved. Germline lookup yields CDR1 DFQATT and CDR2 SNEGSKA (reference sequence). Trimming shortened V by 3 bases and J by 0 bases, and 5 bases separated the two germline ends. The CDR3 has 13 residues. Here the CDR3 reads CSASRSTNEKLFF. DNA of the CDR3: TGCAGTGCTAGCCGGTCAACTAATGAAAAACTGTTTTTT.

V usage is TRBV4-1 and J usage is TRBJ2-7; D remains ambiguous. Germline CDR1 and CDR2: MGHRA and YSYEKL. V dropped 0 bases and J dropped 4 bases, with 16 bases sitting between them. The CDR3 extends over 16 amino acids. CDR3 protein: CASSQDQSKVGYEQYF. As DNA, the CDR3 is TGCGCCAGCAGCCAAGATCAGTCTAAAGTGGGTTACGAGCAGTACTTC.

V is TRBV20-1 and J is TRBJ1-5; TRBD1 is a possible D gene (5 bases). V was shortened by 6 bases and J by 2 bases, with 14 bases between the two germline ends. The CDR3 contains 14 residues. Germline-derived CDR1 and CDR2 are DFQATT and SNEGSKA (reference sequence). The DNA of the CDR3 is TGCAGTGCCGCATTCGGGGGTCGCAATCAGCCCCAGCATTTT. Translated: CSAAFGGRNQPQHF.

The genes are TRBV9 and TRBJ1-3; the D gene is possibly TRBD1 (5 bases). The CDR3 is 15 residues long. Per germline, CDR1 SGDLS and CDR2 YYNGEE. Trimming cost V 3 bases and J 7 bases, with 17 bases left between them. This CDR3 reads CASSAPGTARNTIYF. CDR3 DNA sequence: TGTGCCAGCAGCGCCCCCGGGACGGCGAGGAACACCATATATTTT. Full variable domain (outside the CDR3, taken from reference TRBV9 and TRBJ1-3): DSGVTQTPKHLITATGQRVTLRCSPRSGDLSVYWYQQSLDQGLQFLIQYYNGEERAKGNILERFSAQQFPDLHSELNLSSLELGDSALYFCASSAPGTARNTIYFGEGSWLTVV.